This note documents a single T cell receptor (beta chain) sequence. The sample belongs to a study of regulatory and conventional T cells in RAG deficiency. In germline, CDR1 is LNHDA, CDR2 SQIVND (reference sequence). The CDR3 has 15 residues. The junction had 6 bases not matched to a gene; V was cut back by 7 bases and J by 4 bases. Clones were sequenced by immunoSEQ multiplex PCR, and TCRdb holds only the in-frame ones, with some missing. The sample has about 32,000 clones; about 89% are singletons. The same sample was also used in a study of regulatory T cells. That source notes: Primers: 52 TRBV forward and 13 TRBJ reverse.

The chain uses TRBV19 and TRBJ2-1, with 11 bases matching TRBD2. The sequenced sample consisted of CD8+ T cells sorted from blood. The sequence was obtained from a human donor in good health. CDR3 loop: CASTPGLAAYNEQFF. The CDR3 DNA is TGTGCCAGTACCCCGGGACTAGCGGCTTACAATGAGCAGTTCTTC. The full variable domain, in which reference TRBV19 and TRBJ2-1 provide the parts outside the CDR3, is DGGITQSPKYLFRKEGQNVTLSCEQNLNHDAMYWYRQDPGQGLRLIYYSQIVNDFQKGDIAEGYSVSREKKESFPLTVTSAQKNPTAFYLCASTPGLAAYNEQFFGPGTRLTVL.